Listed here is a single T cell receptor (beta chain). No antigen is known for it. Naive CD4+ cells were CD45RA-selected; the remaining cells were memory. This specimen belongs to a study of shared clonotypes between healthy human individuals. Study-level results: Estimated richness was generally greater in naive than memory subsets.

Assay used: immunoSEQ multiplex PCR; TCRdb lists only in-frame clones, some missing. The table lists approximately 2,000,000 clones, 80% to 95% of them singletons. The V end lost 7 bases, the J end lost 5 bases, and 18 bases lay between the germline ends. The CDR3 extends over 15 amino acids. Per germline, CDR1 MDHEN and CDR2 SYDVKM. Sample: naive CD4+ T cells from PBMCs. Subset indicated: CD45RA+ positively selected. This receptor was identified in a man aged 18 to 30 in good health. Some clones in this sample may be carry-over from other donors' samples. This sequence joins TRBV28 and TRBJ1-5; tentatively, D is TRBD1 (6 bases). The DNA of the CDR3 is TGTGCCAGCACCCCCGGGGGGCAGAGGTATCAGCCCCAGCATTTT. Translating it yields CASTPGGQRYQPQHF.